The rows below give T cell receptor beta chains drawn from one sample of a study of blood T cell repertoires in COVID-19. The repertoire was sequenced with immunoSEQ multiplex PCR; TCRdb's copy has only in-frame clones and lacks some. The sample consists of approximately 270,000 clones, approximately 83% of them appearing once. Sequencing used peripheral blood. The receptor source for this set is a woman aged 70-85 years with acute or convalescent COVID-19. CDR3s include the opening cysteine and the closing phenylalanine or tryptophan. D genes are given only for firm matches. Expanded clones get a size class; other rows say once, few or many, or leave the size out.

DNA: TGCGCCAGCAGTTTGACAGGAGACTATGGCTACACCTTC
CDR3: CASSLTGDYGYTF
size: NA
J: TRBJ1-2
V: TRBV5-1
D: NA

DNA: TGCGCCAGCAGCTTATCCGGGACTCGGGAGACCCAGTACTTC
CDR3: CASSLSGTRETQYF
size: NA
J: TRBJ2-5
V: TRBV5-1
D: NA

DNA: TGTGCCAGCAGCCGAGACAGTCTATATGGCTACACCTTC
CDR3: CASSRDSLYGYTF
size: NA
J: TRBJ1-2
V: TRBV12-3/TRBV12-4
D: NA

DNA: TGTGCCAGCACTCCTCGCGGGGGGTATGGCTACACCTTC
CDR3: CASTPRGGYGYTF
size: NA
J: TRBJ1-2
V: TRBV2
D: NA

DNA: TGTGCCAGCAGCTTTGGGGGCACTGGGGCCAACGTCCTGACTTTC
CDR3: CASSFGGTGANVLTF
size: NA
J: TRBJ2-6
V: TRBV7-3
D: NA

DNA: TGTGCCAGCAGCTTATGGAGACACAATGAGCAGTTCTTC
CDR3: CASSLWRHNEQFF
size: NA
J: TRBJ2-1
V: TRBV11-2
D: NA

DNA: TGTGCCAGCAGTGAAGGGGCAGGGGGGTACTACGAGCAGTACTTC
CDR3: CASSEGAGGYYEQYF
size: once
J: TRBJ2-7
V: TRBV2
D: NA

DNA: TGTGCCAGCAGCCCAACAGGGCCCTCTGAAGCTTTCTTT
CDR3: CASSPTGPSEAFF
size: NA
J: TRBJ1-1
V: TRBV7-3
D: NA

DNA: TGTGCCAGCTCACGAGAAATAACAGGGGCCAACAATGAAAAACTGTTTTTT
CDR3: CASSREITGANNEKLFF
size: NA
J: TRBJ1-4
V: TRBV18
D: TRBD1

DNA: TGTGCCAGCTCACCGAGGCCGGGATCCTATAATTCACCCCTCCACTTT
CDR3: CASSPRPGSYNSPLHF
size: NA
J: TRBJ1-6
V: TRBV18
D: NA

DNA: TGTGCCAGCAGCCAAGCAGGGTACTATGGCTACACCTTC
CDR3: CASSQAGYYGYTF
size: NA
J: TRBJ1-2
V: TRBV3-1/TRBV3-2
D: NA

DNA: TGCAGCGTTGTACTAGCCGGCGAGACCCAGTACTTC
CDR3: CSVVLAGETQYF
size: once
J: TRBJ2-5
V: TRBV29-1
D: NA

DNA: TGTGCCAGCACCTCAAGCGGGGGGGCCGCCCATGAGCAGTTCTTC
CDR3: CASTSSGGAAHEQFF
size: NA
J: TRBJ2-1
V: TRBV7-8
D: TRBD2

DNA: TGTGCCAGCAGCGTGGGGGCGGTGGAGACCCAGTACTTC
CDR3: CASSVGAVETQYF
size: NA
J: TRBJ2-5
V: TRBV9
D: NA

DNA: TGTGCCAGCAGTTACTCACCAGGGGTAGGTTCACCCCTCCACTTT
CDR3: CASSYSPGVGSPLHF
size: NA
J: TRBJ1-6
V: TRBV6-5
D: NA

DNA: TGTGCCAGCAGTCGACGGGACTCCCTGGGGGGGAAAAACATTCAGTACTTC
CDR3: CASSRRDSLGGKNIQYF
size: NA
J: TRBJ2-4
V: TRBV6-6
D: TRBD2

DNA: TGTGCCAGCAGCACCCTTCAGGGCCCTTCTGGAAACACCATATATTTT
CDR3: CASSTLQGPSGNTIYF
size: once
J: TRBJ1-3
V: TRBV7-9
D: NA

DNA: TGTGCCAGCTCACCAGAGACTAGCGGAGATTCGAACACCGGGGAGCTGTTTTTT
CDR3: CASSPETSGDSNTGELFF
size: NA
J: TRBJ2-2
V: TRBV18
D: TRBD2

DNA: TGCAGCGTTGCCGCCGTGGGCTATGAGCAGTTCTTC
CDR3: CSVAAVGYEQFF
size: NA
J: TRBJ2-1
V: TRBV29-1
D: NA

DNA: TGTGCCAGCAGCCCGGACAGGGGGACTGAAGCTTTCTTT
CDR3: CASSPDRGTEAFF
size: NA
J: TRBJ1-1
V: TRBV3-1/TRBV3-2
D: TRBD1

DNA: TGCAGTGCTAGTTCTGGGACAGGGGCGTACGAGCAGTACTTC
CDR3: CSASSGTGAYEQYF
size: NA
J: TRBJ2-7
V: TRBV20-1
D: TRBD1

DNA: TGTGCCATCGCCGGGCAGGGGGCAGGTGGCTACACCTTC
CDR3: CAIAGQGAGGYTF
size: NA
J: TRBJ1-2
V: TRBV6-5
D: TRBD1

DNA: TGTGCCAGCAGCATACAGGGTTACACTGAAGCTTTCTTT
CDR3: CASSIQGYTEAFF
size: NA
J: TRBJ1-1
V: TRBV14
D: NA

DNA: TGTGCCAGCAGTGAAGGTGGACACCCGAATTCACCCCTCCACTTT
CDR3: CASSEGGHPNSPLHF
size: NA
J: TRBJ1-6
V: TRBV6-1
D: NA

DNA: TGTGCCAGCAGCCAAAGGACAGGTGCCTCTGGAAACACCATATATTTT
CDR3: CASSQRTGASGNTIYF
size: NA
J: TRBJ1-3
V: TRBV3-1/TRBV3-2
D: TRBD1

DNA: TGTGCCAGCAGCTTGGTACTCTCTAGCGGGGGGGCTAATGAGCAGTTCTTC
CDR3: CASSLVLSSGGANEQFF
size: NA
J: TRBJ2-1
V: TRBV5-8
D: TRBD2

DNA: TGTGCCAGCCAAAGTCCGACTAGCGGGGGCTACGAGCAGTACTTC
CDR3: CASQSPTSGGYEQYF
size: NA
J: TRBJ2-7
V: TRBV2
D: TRBD2

DNA: TGCAGTGCTAGTACCGGGAGGGCCTATGGCTACACCTTC
CDR3: CSASTGRAYGYTF
size: NA
J: TRBJ1-2
V: TRBV20-1
D: NA

DNA: TGTGCCAGCAGCCCAGCAAGGGCGGGAGCTTTCTTT
CDR3: CASSPARAGAFF
size: NA
J: TRBJ1-1
V: TRBV12-3/TRBV12-4
D: NA

DNA: TGTGCCAGCAGCGTATGGCAGGGGAACACCGGGGAGCTGTTTTTT
CDR3: CASSVWQGNTGELFF
size: few
J: TRBJ2-2
V: TRBV9
D: NA

DNA: TGTGCTACCGGGACAGGGGGCGCGGGAGAAGAAAAACTGTTTTTT
CDR3: CATGTGGAGEEKLFF
size: NA
J: TRBJ1-4
V: TRBV19
D: TRBD1

DNA: TGTGCCAGCAGCACGGGACAGAATACCAATGAGCAGTTCTTC
CDR3: CASSTGQNTNEQFF
size: NA
J: TRBJ2-1
V: TRBV2
D: TRBD1

DNA: TGTGCCAGCAGTCCAGGGGGTCGGGGCTACGAGCAGTACTTC
CDR3: CASSPGGRGYEQYF
size: NA
J: TRBJ2-7
V: TRBV5-6
D: TRBD1

DNA: TGTGCCAGCAGCTCGACTAGCGGGGGGGCGAGGGGGACCCAGTACTTC
CDR3: CASSSTSGGARGTQYF
size: NA
J: TRBJ2-5
V: TRBV7-6
D: TRBD2

DNA: TGCGCCAGCAGCTTGGGGACAGACAGGGGCTCCTACGAGCAGTACTTC
CDR3: CASSLGTDRGSYEQYF
size: NA
J: TRBJ2-7
V: TRBV5-1
D: TRBD1

DNA: TGCGCCAGCAGCTTGGCGGGGAGGCCAGCAGATACGCAGTATTTT
CDR3: CASSLAGRPADTQYF
size: few
J: TRBJ2-3
V: TRBV5-1
D: NA

DNA: TGTGCCAGCAGCTCCAGACAGGGGTGGGACACCGGGGAGCTGTTTTTT
CDR3: CASSSRQGWDTGELFF
size: NA
J: TRBJ2-2
V: TRBV11-3
D: TRBD1

DNA: TGCGCCAGCAGCCAACAGGGGTGGACTAATGAAAAACTGTTTTTT
CDR3: CASSQQGWTNEKLFF
size: NA
J: TRBJ1-4
V: TRBV4-1
D: NA

DNA: TGTGCCAGCAGACCCAGGACAGGGAGTGTGTTCTTC
CDR3: CASRPRTGSVFF
size: NA
J: TRBJ2-1
V: TRBV12-3/TRBV12-4
D: TRBD1

DNA: TGTGCCAGTAGACCCCCGGCGGGGGACAGGGGGCGTTCACCCCTCCACTTT
CDR3: CASRPPAGDRGRSPLHF
size: NA
J: TRBJ1-6
V: TRBV19
D: TRBD1

DNA: TGTGCCAGCAGCGGACAGGGGGGCACTGAAGCTTTCTTT
CDR3: CASSGQGGTEAFF
size: once
J: TRBJ1-1
V: TRBV7-9
D: TRBD1

DNA: TGTGCCTGGAGTGTACGAATAGGGGACTACACCTTC
CDR3: CAWSVRIGDYTF
size: NA
J: TRBJ1-2
V: TRBV30
D: NA

DNA: TGTGCCAGCTCCGAAGGGGGCGGACCCTACGAGCAGTACTTC
CDR3: CASSEGGGPYEQYF
size: NA
J: TRBJ2-7
V: TRBV6-5
D: TRBD1

DNA: TGTGCCAGCAGTTACTCGGGACAGTATAATTCACCCCTCCACTTT
CDR3: CASSYSGQYNSPLHF
size: NA
J: TRBJ1-6
V: TRBV6-6
D: TRBD1

DNA: TGTGCCAGCAGCCCCTACGGGGGAAACACCATATATTTT
CDR3: CASSPYGGNTIYF
size: NA
J: TRBJ1-3
V: TRBV3-1/TRBV3-2
D: NA

DNA: TGTGCCAGCACCCGGGGCCGGGACAGGGGCCACCAAGAGACCCAGTACTTC
CDR3: CASTRGRDRGHQETQYF
size: NA
J: TRBJ2-5
V: TRBV6-4
D: TRBD1

DNA: TGTGCCAGCAACCCGGCGGGGGTGCGCAATCAGCCCCAGCATTTT
CDR3: CASNPAGVRNQPQHF
size: NA
J: TRBJ1-5
V: TRBV2
D: NA

DNA: TGCGCCAGCAGACCATCCCCCCGGGACACCACTGAAGCTTTCTTT
CDR3: CASRPSPRDTTEAFF
size: once
J: TRBJ1-1
V: TRBV5-1
D: NA

DNA: TGTGCCTGGAATTCTCAGAGCGATTCACCCCTCCACTTT
CDR3: CAWNSQSDSPLHF
size: NA
J: TRBJ1-6
V: TRBV30
D: NA

DNA: TGTGCCAGTAGTATCTCAGGGGGCTTCTATGGCTACACCTTC
CDR3: CASSISGGFYGYTF
size: NA
J: TRBJ1-2
V: TRBV19
D: TRBD1

DNA: TGTGCCAGCAGTGAAGGACAGATATCTGGAAACACCATATATTTT
CDR3: CASSEGQISGNTIYF
size: NA
J: TRBJ1-3
V: TRBV2
D: NA

DNA: TGCGCCGGGGGACTAGCGGGCACAGATACGCAGTATTTT
CDR3: CAGGLAGTDTQYF
size: NA
J: TRBJ2-3
V: TRBV23-1
D: TRBD2